This TCR beta chain was found in a study of blood T cell repertoires in COVID-19 (dated by TCRdb to 2020 to 2022). Study-wide context: Samples from collaborators originated in the United States, Italy and Spain and spanned both the acute and convalescent phases of COVID-19. The material from the prospective study consisted of cDNA or gDNA derived from T cells, B-cell-depleted T cells, or PBMCs. Subjects who had been exposed to COVID-19, were actively infected with it, or had recovered from it provided the deeply sampled blood TCRbeta repertoires that made up the dataset. The repertoires were released in a freely available public database meant as a resource for research on the immune response to SARS-CoV-2. The samples were drawn from two sources: the first 160 participants of the ongoing ImmuneRACE study, and 1,200 or so subjects contributed by 6 global collaborators. A de-identified subject ID, COVID-19 status, age in years and sex were almost always included in the sample metadata. Where available, HLA class I and class II types were obtained from metadata supplied by the sample provider rather than from assay-based typing.

The immunoSEQ Assay, a bias-controlled multiplex PCR, was used to amplify TCRbeta CDR3 regions from genomic DNA. The paper's data handling went like this. The number of nucleated cells in each sample was estimated by amplification of reference gene primers within the assay. To quantify the absolute abundance of each unique TCRbeta CDR3 rearrangement, sequence reads were collapsed and filtered. Productive Simpson clonality was computed per sample as the square root of Simpson's diversity index over productive rearrangements. TCRdb obtained this table from immuneACCESS and retained in-frame rearrangements with V and J assigned. These tables miss some clones; where compared with another copy, unresolved V genes account for less than half of the shortfall, and the remainder is unexplained. The V and J calls and clone size come from that table; D and trimming were worked out from the DNA. This sample is represented by under 500,000 clones; 75% to 90% of them were singletons. Of the sample, around 1.1% is held by the ten largest clones.

A remark on this clone: Its antigen remains unidentified. No much larger clone is present one base from it, and per-base qualities are unavailable.

Deletion took 3 bases off V and 2 bases off J, with a span of 14 bases between the germline ends. The CDR3 starts with the cysteine, ends with the phenylalanine, and has 16 residues. The CDR3 DNA has 48 bases and is translated from base 1. Enrolling through a virtual design, the prospective study's participants ranged in age from roughly 18 to 89 years and lived across some 22 United States geographic areas. In the prospective study, cohorts were assigned on the basis of participant-reported clinical history obtained from a screening survey and a study questionnaire. ImmuneRACE Cohort 3 recovered participants were defined by two consecutive negative NP/OP PCR tests, healthcare professional clearance, or symptom resolution. Each participant in the prospective study had whole blood, serum and a nasopharyngeal or oropharyngeal swab collected by mobile phlebotomists. Additional blood draws and questionnaires over an approximately 2-month period could optionally be provided by prospective study participants. Before DNA extraction, prospective study blood samples were shipped either frozen or at room temperature.

Here is what the overall study found, with its caveats: The amount of clinical and demographic metadata varied by source and participant and was provided uncurated.

This TCR came from a man aged 25-40 years who had recovered from COVID-19. This sequence uses TRBV23-1 and TRBJ2-1; TRBD2 might be the D gene, on 6 matching bases. TRBV23-1 is an ORF, with its function uncertain. The specimen was PBMCs or T cells enriched from blood (not recorded which). The DNA is TGCGCCAGCAGTCAGGTTAGGAGGGACCCCTACAATGAGCAGTTCTTC. Its translation is CASSQVRRDPYNEQFF.